The rows below give T cell receptor beta chains drawn from one sample of a study of T-cell memory formation after mild COVID-19. Each CDR3 protein gets one entry after TCRdb re-called the 5' RACE reads with MiXCR. Among roughly 610,000 distinct CDR3 sequences listed, roughly 17% were seen once. Material: PBMCs or a T cell subset sorted from them (not recorded which). The receptors come from an adult woman who had mild COVID-19 (a few samples of this study predate the infection). Cell type and time point are not known. Both conserved end residues are part of each CDR3. D genes are given only for firm matches. Clone size is given for some rows only: seen once, a few or many times, or a class if the clone is expanded.

TRBJ2-5,TRBD2,many,TRBV20-1,CSAYEREGPLETQYF,TGCAGTGCGTACGAGCGGGAGGGCCCGTTAGAGACCCAGTACTTC
TRBJ2-1,-,-,TRBV15,CATKGDRMSSYNEQFF,TGTGCCACCAAGGGGGACCGAATGAGCTCCTACAATGAGCAGTTCTTC
TRBJ2-5,-,-,TRBV7-9,CAVRLGNEETQYF,TGTGCCGTTCGCCTGGGCAACGAAGAGACCCAGTACTTC
TRBJ2-3,-,few,TRBV15,CATSGRGDTQYF,TGTGCCACCAGCGGCCGGGGGGATACGCAGTATTTT
TRBJ2-1,-,-,TRBV12-3/TRBV12-4,CASIGDRGFGDNEQFF,TGTGCCAGCATCGGGGACCGAGGATTTGGGGACAATGAGCAGTTCTTC
TRBJ2-1,-,few,TRBV24-1,CATSDLPGLSYNEQFF,TGTGCCACCAGTGATTTGCCGGGACTCTCCTACAATGAGCAGTTCTTC
TRBJ2-3,TRBD2,-,TRBV2,CASSGELGLAGETPTDTQYF,TGTGCCAGCAGTGGAGAACTCGGACTAGCGGGGGAAACCCCCACAGATACGCAGTATTTT
TRBJ1-1,-,few,TRBV7-9,CASSFVGGPRTEAFF,TGTGCCAGCAGCTTTGTCGGGGGACCCCGGACTGAAGCTTTCTTT
TRBJ1-1,-,many,TRBV12-3/TRBV12-4,CASSRLNTEAFF,TGTGCCAGCAGTCGGTTGAACACTGAAGCTTTCTTT
TRBJ2-1,-,few,TRBV5-5,CASSSVGAFLGDEQFF,TGTGCCAGCAGCTCGGTGGGGGCTTTCCTAGGTGATGAGCAGTTCTTC
TRBJ1-1,-,few,TRBV29-1,CSVLSNMNTEAFF,TGCAGCGTTCTGAGCAACATGAACACTGAAGCTTTCTTT
TRBJ2-4,-,many,TRBV7-2,CASSSHWTSHSAKNIQYF,TGTGCCAGCAGCTCCCACTGGACTTCCCATTCGGCCAAAAACATTCAGTACTTC
TRBJ2-1,-,-,TRBV7-2,CASSFGNNEQFF,TGTGCCAGCAGCTTCGGGAACAATGAGCAGTTCTTC
TRBJ2-6,-,-,TRBV9,CASSVYAGTYSGANVLTF,TGTGCCAGCAGCGTTTATGCGGGAACCTACTCTGGGGCCAACGTCCTGACTTTC
TRBJ2-1,TRBD1,few,TRBV2,CASSRWGTGSYNEQFF,TGTGCCAGCAGTCGGTGGGGGACAGGGTCCTACAATGAGCAGTTCTTC
TRBJ2-1,TRBD1,-,TRBV5-1,CASSPPPPGQGTDEQFF,TGCGCCAGCAGCCCGCCCCCTCCGGGACAGGGGACTGATGAGCAGTTCTTC
TRBJ1-1,-,-,TRBV15,CATSRDRGADLNTEAFF,TGTGCCACCAGCAGAGACCGGGGGGCAGATTTGAACACTGAAGCTTTCTTT
TRBJ2-2,-,-,TRBV12-5,CASGLVTTTNTGELFF,TGTGCTAGTGGTTTGGTAACCACGACGAACACCGGGGAGCTGTTTTTT
TRBJ2-2,TRBD1,many,TRBV7-3,CASSSGQPTGELFF,TGTGCCAGCAGCTCGGGACAGCCCACCGGGGAGCTGTTTTTT
TRBJ2-7,TRBD2,-,TRBV4-1,CASSQDALAGIYEQYF,TGCGCCAGCAGCCAAGATGCACTAGCGGGGATCTACGAGCAGTACTTC
TRBJ2-1,TRBD2,-,TRBV18,CASSHEVIAGVGNEQFF,TGTGCCAGCTCACATGAAGTAATAGCGGGAGTTGGCAATGAGCAGTTCTTC
TRBJ2-1,TRBD2,-,TRBV4-1,CASSQDQLAVGRNEQFF,TGCGCCAGCAGCCAAGATCAACTAGCGGTGGGGCGCAATGAGCAGTTCTTC
TRBJ2-7,-,few,TRBV30,CAWTLIGGEQYF,TGTGCCTGGACGTTAATCGGTGGAGAGCAGTACTTC
TRBJ2-3,-,-,TRBV7-3,CASRPGDTDTQYF,TGTGCCAGCAGGCCCGGGGACACAGATACGCAGTATTTT
TRBJ2-6,-,-,TRBV5-1,CASTRDTSSGANVLTF,TGCGCCAGCACCCGGGACACCAGCTCTGGGGCCAACGTCCTGACTTTC
TRBJ1-1,-,few,TRBV29-1,CSVDEAVNTEAFF,TGCAGCGTTGACGAGGCCGTGAACACTGAAGCTTTCTTT
TRBJ2-3,-,few,TRBV2,CASSELSRGGTDTQYF,TGTGCCAGCAGTGAGTTGTCAAGGGGAGGCACAGATACGCAGTATTTT
TRBJ2-7,-,-,TRBV25-1,CASSGTWHEQYF,TGTGCCAGCAGTGGAACGTGGCACGAGCAGTACTTC
TRBJ1-5,TRBD1,-,TRBV30,CAWNRGSNQPQHF,TGTGCCTGGAACAGGGGATCGAATCAGCCCCAGCATTTT
TRBJ2-7,TRBD2,few,TRBV6-6,CASQDSGIDYEQYF,TGTGCCAGCCAAGATAGCGGGATAGACTACGAGCAGTACTTC
TRBJ1-1,TRBD1,-,TRBV10-3,CAISPATGAEAFF,TGTGCCATCAGCCCGGCGACAGGGGCTGAAGCTTTCTTT
TRBJ1-1,-,-,TRBV2,CASMGEMNTEAFF,TGTGCCAGCATGGGGGAGATGAACACTGAAGCTTTCTTT
TRBJ1-2,TRBD1,few,TRBV12-3/TRBV12-4,CASSLGVGDRVDYGYTF,TGTGCCAGCAGTTTAGGGGTCGGGGACAGGGTGGACTATGGCTACACCTTC
TRBJ2-3,-,-,TRBV24-1,CATSDHRDTQYF,TGTGCCACCAGTGATCACCGCGATACGCAGTATTTT
TRBJ1-6,-,-,TRBV9,CASSVETGAPLHF,TGTGCCAGCAGCGTAGAGACCGGTGCACCCCTCCACTTT
TRBJ1-1,TRBD1,-,TRBV7-3,CASSSGQVQDAFF,TGTGCCAGCAGCTCCGGACAGGTTCAGGATGCTTTCTTT
TRBJ1-1,-,-,TRBV6-6,CASSYSNNRDRWNTEAFF,TGTGCCAGCAGTTACTCCAACAATAGGGACCGATGGAACACTGAAGCTTTCTTT
TRBJ2-7,-,few,TRBV29-1,CSARGGYSYEQYF,TGCAGTGCAAGGGGCGGCTACTCCTACGAGCAGTACTTC
TRBJ2-7,-,-,TRBV18,CASSPSPAEQYF,TGTGCCAGCTCACCATCCCCCGCCGAGCAGTACTTC
TRBJ1-1,-,-,TRBV20-1,CSAIPGVPEAFF,TGCAGTGCCATTCCAGGGGTTCCTGAAGCTTTCTTT
TRBJ2-7,-,-,TRBV5-8,CASTLTPELYEQYF,TGTGCCAGCACACTAACCCCAGAACTCTACGAGCAGTACTTC
TRBJ1-1,-,-,TRBV5-1,CASSLANRVGTEAFF,TGCGCCAGCAGCTTGGCCAATAGAGTGGGCACTGAAGCTTTCTTT
TRBJ1-2,-,-,TRBV9,CASSVDNNGITNYGYTF,TGTGCCAGCAGCGTAGACAACAACGGGATAACTAACTATGGCTACACCTTC
TRBJ1-1,-,many,TRBV6-6,CASRLDRLNTEAFF,TGTGCCAGCAGGTTGGATAGGCTGAACACTGAAGCTTTCTTT
TRBJ2-6,-,-,TRBV5-5,CASSSQGGVSSSGANVLTF,TGTGCCAGCAGCTCCCAGGGGGGGGTTTCGTCCTCTGGGGCCAACGTCCTGACTTTC
TRBJ2-7,-,-,TRBV19,CASSIGAGDGYEQYF,TGTGCCAGTAGTATCGGGGCAGGGGACGGATACGAGCAGTACTTC
TRBJ1-5,-,few,TRBV10-3,CAISSNANQPQHF,TGTGCCATCAGTTCAAATGCGAATCAGCCCCAGCATTTT
TRBJ1-2,-,few,TRBV9,CASSVDATNYGYTF,TGTGCCAGCAGCGTAGACGCCACGAACTATGGCTACACCTTC
TRBJ2-1,-,-,TRBV5-1,CASSLGRQYNEQFF,TGCGCCAGCAGCTTGGGCCGTCAATACAATGAGCAGTTCTTC